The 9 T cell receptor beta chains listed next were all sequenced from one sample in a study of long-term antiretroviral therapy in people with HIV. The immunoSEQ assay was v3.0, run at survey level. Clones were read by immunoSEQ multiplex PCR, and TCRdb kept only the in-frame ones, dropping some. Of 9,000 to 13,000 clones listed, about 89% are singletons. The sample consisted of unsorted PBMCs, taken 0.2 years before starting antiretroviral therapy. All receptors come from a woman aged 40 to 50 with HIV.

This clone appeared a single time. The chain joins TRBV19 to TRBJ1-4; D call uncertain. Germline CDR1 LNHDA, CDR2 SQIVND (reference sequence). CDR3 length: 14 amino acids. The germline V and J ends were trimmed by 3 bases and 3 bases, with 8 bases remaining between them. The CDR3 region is CASSIQSANEKLFF. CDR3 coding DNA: TGTGCCAGTAGTATTCAGAGCGCTAATGAAAAACTGTTTTTT. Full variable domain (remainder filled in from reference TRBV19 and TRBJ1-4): DGGITQSPKYLFRKEGQNVTLSCEQNLNHDAMYWYRQDPGQGLRLIYYSQIVNDFQKGDIAEGYSVSREKKESFPLTVTSAQKNPTAFYLCASSIQSANEKLFFGSGTQLSVL.

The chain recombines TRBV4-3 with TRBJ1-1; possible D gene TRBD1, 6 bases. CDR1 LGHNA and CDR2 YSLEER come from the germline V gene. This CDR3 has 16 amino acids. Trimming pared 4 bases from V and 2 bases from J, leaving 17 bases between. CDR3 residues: CASSLDPQGGNTEAFF. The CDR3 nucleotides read TGCGCCAGCAGCCTCGACCCACAGGGAGGTAACACTGAAGCTTTCTTT.

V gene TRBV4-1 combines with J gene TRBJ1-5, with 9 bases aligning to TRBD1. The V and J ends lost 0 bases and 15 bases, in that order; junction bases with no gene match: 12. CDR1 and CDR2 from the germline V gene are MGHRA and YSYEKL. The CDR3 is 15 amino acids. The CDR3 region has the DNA TGCGCCAGCAGCCAAGATTATTCGGACAGGGGAAAAATGCATTTT. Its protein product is CASSQDYSDRGKMHF.

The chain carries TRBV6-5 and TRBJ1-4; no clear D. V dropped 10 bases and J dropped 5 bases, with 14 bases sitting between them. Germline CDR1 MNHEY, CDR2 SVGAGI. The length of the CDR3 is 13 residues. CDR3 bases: TGTGCCACCTGCTCCGCGGCAAATGAAAAACTGTTTTTT. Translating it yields CATCSAANEKLFF.

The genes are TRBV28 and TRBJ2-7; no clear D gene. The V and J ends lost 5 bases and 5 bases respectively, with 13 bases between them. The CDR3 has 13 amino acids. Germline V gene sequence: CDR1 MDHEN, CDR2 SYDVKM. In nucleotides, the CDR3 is TGTGCCAGCAGTCGCCCGGTATTAGACGAGCAGTACTTC. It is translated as CASSRPVLDEQYF.

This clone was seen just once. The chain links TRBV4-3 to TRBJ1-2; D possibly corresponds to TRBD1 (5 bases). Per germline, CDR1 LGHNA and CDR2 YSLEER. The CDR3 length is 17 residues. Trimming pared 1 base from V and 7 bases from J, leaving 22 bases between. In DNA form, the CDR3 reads TGCGCCAGCAGCCAAGGGGACGGACTGGTTTTATTGGGTGGCTACACCTTC. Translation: CASSQGDGLVLLGGYTF.

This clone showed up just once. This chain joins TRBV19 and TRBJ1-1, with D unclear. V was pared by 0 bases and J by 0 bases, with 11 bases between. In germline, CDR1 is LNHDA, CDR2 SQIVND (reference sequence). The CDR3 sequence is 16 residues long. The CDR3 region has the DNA TGTGCCAGTAGTATAGATCTACGTCAGTTGAACACTGAAGCTTTCTTT. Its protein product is CASSIDLRQLNTEAFF.

This chain's CDR3 is CARRLAATYTDTQYF. The CDR3 coding sequence is TGTGCCAGAAGACTAGCTGCAACGTACACAGATACGCAGTATTTT. The chain carries TRBV2 and TRBJ2-3, with TRBD2 matching 7 bases. The trim removed 9 bases at V and 2 bases at J, leaving 11 bases unmatched. The CDR3 runs 15 residues. CDR1 is SNHLY and CDR2 is FYNNEI in the germline V gene.

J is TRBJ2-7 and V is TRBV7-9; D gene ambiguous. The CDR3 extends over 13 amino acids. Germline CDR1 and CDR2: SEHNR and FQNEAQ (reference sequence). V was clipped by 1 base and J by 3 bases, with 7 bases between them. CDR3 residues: CASSLDKNYEQYF. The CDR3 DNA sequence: TGTGCCAGCAGCTTAGACAAAAACTACGAGCAGTACTTC.